The 21 T cell receptor beta chains below come from one sample, sequenced in a study of T cells in Graves' hyperthyroidism and ophthalmopathy. Researchers took RNA transcripts and amplified the TCR beta CDR3 regions from them. The HTBI primer set was used in a first-round RT-PCR of the TCR CDR3. MiXCR was run by TCRdb on the multiplex PCR reads, yielding one entry per CDR3 protein. The data show about 700,000 distinct CDR3 sequences, with 13% to 15% seen just once and roughly 10% held by the top ten. The sample taken for sequencing was blood. These receptors originate from a woman aged 18-29 years with Graves' hyperthyroidism.

This clonotype came up many times. This chain uses TRBV12-3 or TRBV12-4 with TRBJ1-6, with D hard to call. The CDR3 contains 15 residues. The V end lost 2 bases, the J end lost 9 bases, and 14 bases lay between the germline ends. The CDR3 region is CASSLRPSIGSPLHF. The CDR3 nucleotides read TGTGCCAGCAGTTTAAGACCTTCGATAGGTTCACCCCTCCACTTT.

This clonotype occurred many times. The chain recombines TRBV3-1 with TRBJ2-7, with 8 bases that match TRBD1. V trimming: 4 bases; J trimming: 2 bases; junction bases outside the gene matches: 10. The CDR3 extends over 16 amino acids. CDR1 is LGHDT, CDR2 YNNKEL, per germline (reference sequence). CDR3 nucleotide sequence: TGTGCCAGCAGCCCTCGGACAGGGATAAGCGCCTACGAGCAGTACTTC. Its protein product is CASSPRTGISAYEQYF.

This clonotype turned up a few times. The V and J genes are TRBV6-2 or TRBV6-3 and TRBJ1-4, with D possibly matching TRBD1 (5 bases). The CDR3 consists of 16 residues. Deletions cut 5 bases from V and 0 bases from J, with 13 bases between. Germline V gene sequence: CDR1 MNHEY, CDR2 SVGEGT. For the CDR3, the DNA is TGTGCCAGCAGTGCGGGGGGGGGGGCAACTAATGAAAAACTGTTTTTT. Translated, it gives CASSAGGGATNEKLFF.

This clonotype was detected ten times or more. The gene calls are TRBV2 and TRBJ2-7, with 11 positions matching TRBD2. Germline V lookup: CDR1 SNHLY, CDR2 FYNNEI. The CDR3 totals 15 residues. After removal of 5 bases from V and 1 base from J, the junction contained 4 bases not matched to a gene. The CDR3 nucleotides read TGTGCCAGCAGTAACCTAGCGGGAGGTTCCTACGAGCAGTACTTC. It is translated as CASSNLAGGSYEQYF.

This clonotype showed up many times. V gene TRBV2 combines with J gene TRBJ1-1, with D perhaps matching TRBD1 (5 bases). The V and J ends lost 4 bases and 1 base respectively, with 13 bases between them. This CDR3 has 15 amino acids. Germline CDR1 reads SNHLY; CDR2 reads FYNNEI. The CDR3 is CASSGTVQGNTEAFF. The CDR3 nucleotides read TGTGCCAGCAGTGGAACGGTCCAGGGGAACACTGAAGCTTTCTTT.

The chain combines TRBV6-9 with TRBJ1-1; D gene ambiguous. V was pared by 3 bases and J by 11 bases, with 22 bases between. This CDR3 contains 15 residues. Per germline, CDR1 MNHGY and CDR2 SVAAGI. CDR3 coding DNA: TGTGCCAGCAGTTACGATGCGACACCCGGAGGAGGTGCTTTCTTT. It codes for CASSYDATPGGGAFF.

This clonotype has ten or more counts. The chain is built from TRBV2 and TRBJ1-4, with 8 bases aligning to TRBD1. The germline V gene has CDR1 SNHLY and CDR2 FYNNEI. The CDR3 has 12 amino acids. V gave up 6 bases and J gave up 7 bases; unmatched junction bases: 1. The CDR3 is CASRQGVEKLFF. CDR3 bases: TGTGCCAGCAGACAGGGGGTTGAAAAACTGTTTTTT.

The chain has TRBV6-2 or TRBV6-3 and TRBJ1-1, with D possibly TRBD1 on 5 matching bases. The ends were cut back, 0 bases at V and 3 bases at J, with 17 bases in the middle. The CDR3 loop spans 17 amino acids. The V gene's germline CDR1 is MNHEY and CDR2 SVGEGT. The CDR3 spells CASSYSVYLGGDTEAFF. Here the CDR3 DNA reads TGTGCCAGCAGTTACTCGGTTTATTTAGGAGGGGACACTGAAGCTTTCTTT.

This clonotype was seen a few times. The chain is built from TRBV30 and TRBJ2-3; 10 bases map to TRBD1. The ends lost 7 bases at V and 2 bases at J; junction bases unmatched: 12. Per germline, CDR1 GTSNPN and CDR2 SVGIG (reference sequence). The CDR3 contains 16 residues. CDR3 in DNA: TGTGCCTTCCAACCGGGACAGGGGAATTTCACAGATACGCAGTATTTT. This codes for CAFQPGQGNFTDTQYF.

This clonotype has only a few counts. V usage is TRBV6-1 and J usage is TRBJ1-5, with a tentative D call TRBD1 (5 bases). V lost 5 bases and J lost 0, with 11 bases in between. Germline V gene data show CDR1 as MNHNS and CDR2 as SASEGT. This CDR3 is 15 amino acids long. DNA for the CDR3: TGTGCCAGCAGTCGCCTGGGGGGTAGCAATCAGCCCCAGCATTTT. Translated, it gives CASSRLGGSNQPQHF.

J is TRBJ1-2 and V is TRBV19; no clear D gene. The V end was cut by 3 bases, the J end by 2 bases, with 13 bases between. The CDR3 runs 15 residues. The V gene's germline CDR1 is LNHDA and CDR2 SQIVND (reference sequence). CDR3 DNA sequence: TGTGCCAGTAGTATCGATACGTCGCTCAACTATGGCTACACCTTC. The encoded protein is CASSIDTSLNYGYTF.

The chain recombines TRBV4-1 with TRBJ1-6; D is unresolved. This CDR3 spans 13 amino acids. Trimming removed 1 base at V and 7 bases at J, with 5 bases between. The V gene's germline CDR1 is MGHRA and CDR2 YSYEKL. The CDR3 DNA reads TGCGCCAGCAGCCAAGGGGTCAATTCACCCCTCCACTTT. It encodes CASSQGVNSPLHF.

This clonotype was seen at least ten times. The chain couples TRBV6-6 to TRBJ1-5; D is unclear. Germline V gives CDR1 MNHNY, CDR2 SVGAGI (reference sequence). The CDR3 contains 15 residues. Trimming cost V 0 bases and J 0 bases, with 6 bases left between them. CDR3 sequence: CASSYSIRSNQPQHF. DNA of the CDR3: TGTGCCAGCAGTTACTCGATACGTAGCAATCAGCCCCAGCATTTT.

This rearrangement joins TRBV3-1 to TRBJ2-1, with 10 bases matching TRBD2. The ends lost 2 bases at V and 6 bases at J; junction bases unmatched: 4. There are 15 residues in the CDR3. Germline CDR1 reads LGHDT; CDR2 reads YNNKEL (reference sequence). CDR3 region: CASSQQLAGVNEQFF. The CDR3 nucleotides read TGTGCCAGCAGCCAACAGCTAGCGGGAGTCAATGAGCAGTTCTTC.

The sample holds many counts of this clonotype. The chain links TRBV11-3 to TRBJ1-1; D gene unclear. The CDR3 is 15 residues long. V lost 2 bases and J 0 bases, leaving 10 bases between the germline ends. Germline CDR1 reads SGHNT; CDR2 reads YENEEA. In DNA form, the CDR3 reads TGTGCCAGCAGCTTACGGTCAGGCATGAACACTGAAGCTTTCTTT. This codes for CASSLRSGMNTEAFF.

The chain carries TRBV19 and TRBJ1-5; 8 positions agree with TRBD1. CDR3 length: 17 amino acids. Germline CDR1 LNHDA, CDR2 SQIVND (reference sequence). The ends lost 3 bases at V and 0 bases at J; junction bases unmatched: 7. CDR3 amino acids: CASSIGQGAGSNQPQHF. CDR3 in DNA: TGTGCCAGTAGTATCGGGCAGGGGGCCGGTAGCAATCAGCCCCAGCATTTT.

Only a few counts were recorded for this clonotype. This sequence joins TRBV7-9 and TRBJ2-1; 7 nucleotides match TRBD1. V gave up 5 bases and J gave up 6 bases; unmatched junction bases: 16. The CDR3 is 17 residues long. CDR1 SEHNR and CDR2 FQNEAQ come from the germline V gene (reference sequence). As DNA, the CDR3 is TGTGCCAGCAGCCCTAGGGTCCCGTCCCACAGGGGCAATGAGCAGTTCTTC. Translating gives CASSPRVPSHRGNEQFF.

This clonotype was observed a handful of times. The chain has TRBV5-1 and TRBJ2-5; perhaps TRBD2 as D (6 bases). V lost 5 bases to trimming and J lost 1 base, with 12 bases between them. The germline V gene has CDR1 SGHRS and CDR2 YFSETQ. The CDR3 runs 14 residues. CDR3 coding DNA: TGCGCCAGCAGGGACGGGAGATCCCAAGAGACCCAGTACTTC. Amino acids: CASRDGRSQETQYF.

The J gene is TRBJ2-3, the V gene TRBV11-2; D call uncertain. V was shortened by 2 bases and J by 6 bases, with 12 bases between the two germline ends. CDR1 and CDR2 (germline): SGHAT, FQNNGV. The CDR3 covers 14 residues. The CDR3 protein is CASSLFNGEDTQYF. DNA of the CDR3: TGTGCCAGCAGCTTATTTAACGGAGAGGATACGCAGTATTTT.

This clonotype was counted a few times. Written as DNA, the CDR3 is TGTGCCAGCAGCCAAGCAACAGGATACACCGGGGAGCTGTTTTTT. Translation gives CASSQATGYTGELFF. This chain uses TRBV3-1 with TRBJ2-2; a possible D gene is TRBD1 (5 bases). The CDR3 loop spans 15 amino acids. Per germline, CDR1 LGHDT and CDR2 YNNKEL (reference sequence). Trimming cost V 1 base and J 3 bases, with 9 bases left between them.

This clonotype was seen a handful of times. V and J are TRBV6-1 and TRBJ2-1; 13 bases are shared with TRBD2. The germline V gene has CDR1 MNHNS and CDR2 SASEGT. The length of the CDR3 is 15 residues. With 7 bases clipped from V and 7 bases from J, the junction kept 7 bases outside the gene matches. The chain's CDR3 is CASITGTSGTNEQFF. The CDR3 DNA follows: TGTGCCAGCATCACCGGGACTAGCGGGACGAATGAGCAGTTCTTC.